The 16 T cell receptor beta chains presented below share a single source sample, sequenced in a study of vaccination and CD4 T cells after COVID-19. MiXCR, run by TCRdb on the PCR reads, gives a single entry per CDR3 protein. The sample consists of tens of thousands of distinct CDR3 sequences, roughly 62% of them appearing once. Here the sequenced sample was CD4+ T cells from blood, taken before SARS-CoV-2 vaccination. The receptor source for this set is a human donor who had recovered from COVID-19.

The chain uses TRBV20-1 and TRBJ2-3; weak D call: TRBD1 (6 bases). In germline, CDR1 is DFQATT, CDR2 SNEGSKA (reference sequence). This CDR3 comprises 15 residues. V was pared by 6 bases and J by 1 base, with 17 bases between. The CDR3 reads CSASLGAVGTDTQYF. The CDR3 coding sequence is TGCAGTGCCTCCTTGGGGGCAGTTGGCACAGATACGCAGTATTTT.

V usage is TRBV5-4 and J usage is TRBJ2-1; 13 bases are shared with TRBD2. CDR3 length equals 18 residues. CDR1 is SGHNT, CDR2 YYREEE, per germline (reference sequence). The junction had 8 bases not matched to a gene; V was cut back by 5 bases and J by 0 bases. CDR3 DNA: TGTGCCAGCAGGCCGGGACTAGCGGGACCTCTCTCCTACAATGAGCAGTTCTTC. This sequence encodes CASRPGLAGPLSYNEQFF.

This clonotype was counted between two and nine times. The rearrangement links TRBV24-1 to TRBJ2-1; D unclear. The germline V and J ends were trimmed by 4 bases and 9 bases, with 9 bases remaining between them. Germline CDR1 reads KGHDR; CDR2 reads SFDVKD. The CDR3 is made up of 12 amino acids. CDR3 loop: CATSDGEVEQFF. CDR3 DNA: TGTGCCACCAGTGACGGAGAGGTTGAGCAGTTCTTC.

The chain carries TRBV6-1 and TRBJ1-5; D is uncertain. This CDR3 region has 15 residues. V lost 5 bases and J lost 1, with 12 bases in between. Germline V gene lookup returns CDR1 MNHNS and CDR2 SASEGT. The CDR3 reads CASSQGSTSNQPQHF. The CDR3 DNA follows: TGTGCCAGCAGTCAAGGGTCGACGAGCAATCAGCCCCAGCATTTT.

There are a few counts of this clonotype. The genes are TRBV6-1 and TRBJ1-1, with a possible D match to TRBD1 (6 bases). The CDR3 is made up of 15 amino acids. Germline V CDR1 and CDR2: MNHNS, SASEGT. V shed 2 bases and J shed 5 bases, with 15 bases lying between them. CDR3 sequence (DNA): TGTGCCAGCAGTGAATTAGGTATCAGGGGTACTGAAGCTTTCTTT. It encodes CASSELGIRGTEAFF.

The V and J genes are TRBV6-5 and TRBJ1-2; D unresolved. V was cut by 3 bases and J by 1 base, with 6 bases left in between. Germline lookup yields CDR1 MNHEY and CDR2 SVGAGI. The CDR3 has 13 residues. The chain's CDR3 is CASSYGNNYGYTF. The CDR3 DNA reads TGTGCCAGCAGTTATGGCAATAACTATGGCTACACCTTC.

The chain links TRBV24-1 to TRBJ2-1; D remains unclear. Germline loops: CDR1 KGHDR, CDR2 SFDVKD. V shed 1 base and J shed 7 bases, with 19 bases lying between them. The CDR3 consists of 17 residues. CDR3 DNA: TGTGCCACCAGTGATTTACTCTCCGGGCAGGAAAGAAATGAGCAGTTCTTC. This encodes CATSDLLSGQERNEQFF.

The chain combines TRBV19 with TRBJ1-5; 12 nucleotides line up with TRBD1. Germline assignment: CDR1 LNHDA and CDR2 SQIVND (reference sequence). V shed 6 bases and J 6 bases; nucleotides not matched to a gene: 6. The CDR3 is made up of 15 amino acids. The chain's CDR3 is CASSPGQGAGQPQHF. DNA of the CDR3: TGTGCCAGTAGCCCGGGACAGGGGGCCGGTCAGCCCCAGCATTTT. Together with reference TRBV19 and TRBJ1-5, the CDR3 gives the full variable domain: DGGITQSPKYLFRKEGQNVTLSCEQNLNHDAMYWYRQDPGQGLRLIYYSQIVNDFQKGDIAEGYSVSREKKESFPLTVTSAQKNPTAFYLCASSPGQGAGQPQHFGDGTRLSIL.

This clonotype was recorded only once. Relative to the germline gene, one junction end is altered; a read error may explain this. The chain joins TRBV6-1 to TRBJ2-7; 15 bases match TRBD2. The CDR3 sequence is 14 residues long. Germline V gene data show CDR1 as MNHNS and CDR2 as SASEGT. CDR3 bases: TGTGCCAGCAGGGAAGGACTAGCGGGAGGGTTTAAGTACTTC. This codes for CASREGLAGGFKYF.

The chain has TRBV20-1 and TRBJ1-5, with D maybe TRBD1 (6 bases). The V and J ends lost 3 bases and 6 bases respectively, with 15 bases between them. The germline gives CDR1 DFQATT, CDR2 SNEGSKA (reference sequence). The CDR3 consists of 14 residues. The chain's CDR3 is CSASEGGRGQPQHF. The CDR3 nucleotides read TGCAGTGCTAGTGAGGGGGGACGGGGTCAGCCCCAGCATTTT.

This clonotype was recorded only once. The gene calls are TRBV20-1 and TRBJ2-6; TRBD1 or TRBD2 may be the D gene (5 bases each). The V gene's germline CDR1 is DFQATT and CDR2 SNEGSKA (reference sequence). The V and J ends lost 3 bases and 1 base respectively, with 16 bases between them. The CDR3 consists of 17 residues. The CDR3 loop reads CSARGDNSVSGANVLTF. The CDR3 coding sequence is TGCAGTGCTAGGGGGGATAATTCAGTTTCTGGGGCCAACGTCCTGACTTTC.

The chain combines TRBV20-1 with TRBJ2-5; D is unclear. Trimming cost V 3 bases and J 7 bases, with 15 bases left between them. The CDR3 has 13 residues. Germline V lookup: CDR1 DFQATT, CDR2 SNEGSKA (reference sequence). For the CDR3, the DNA is TGCAGTGCTAGGCACACTCTCGACGGGACCCAGTACTTC. Translating it yields CSARHTLDGTQYF.

This sequence joins TRBV5-6 and TRBJ1-3, with 7 nucleotides matching TRBD1. After removal of 4 bases from V and 0 bases from J, the junction contained 10 bases not matched to a gene. The germline gives CDR1 SGHDT, CDR2 YYEEEE. The CDR3 is 17 amino acids. The CDR3 loop reads CASSMLDRQTSGNTIYF. Written as DNA, the CDR3 is TGTGCCAGCAGCATGCTGGACAGGCAGACCTCTGGAAACACCATATATTTT.

The CDR3 DNA follows: TGTGCCAGCAGTTTCCACACCAAAGGGGTGCAGTTCTTC. Translation: CASSFHTKGVQFF. J is TRBJ2-1 and V is TRBV28, with D perhaps TRBD1 (5 bases). Per the germline V gene, CDR1 is MDHEN and CDR2 is SYDVKM. CDR3 length: 13 residues. V shed 3 bases and J shed 12 bases, with 15 bases lying between them.

There are a few counts of this clonotype. This chain connects TRBV20-1 to TRBJ2-5, with D perhaps TRBD1 (7 bases). The CDR3 totals 13 residues. V lost 4 bases to trimming and J lost 3 bases, with 12 bases between them. Germline values: CDR1 DFQATT, CDR2 SNEGSKA (reference sequence). Written as DNA, the CDR3 is TGCAGTGCTACCAGGGGGGCGAAAGAGACCCAGTACTTC. It specifies CSATRGAKETQYF.

J is TRBJ2-7 and V is TRBV27; D ambiguous. Looked up from germline, CDR1 is MNHEY and CDR2 is SMNVEV (reference sequence). This CDR3 spans 11 amino acids. V dropped 4 bases and J dropped 3 bases, with 4 bases sitting between them. This chain's CDR3 is CASSSFYEQYF. CDR3 sequence (DNA): TGTGCCAGCAGTTCCTTCTACGAGCAGTACTTC.